This paragraph covers one TCR beta chain sequence. What it binds is unknown. The entry originates in a study of PD-1 blockade in classical Hodgkin lymphoma. Study findings and constraints: The authors have not defined what causes the repertoire differences, possibly disease activity or prior therapy.

Generated by immunoSEQ multiplex PCR, the TCRdb table keeps only in-frame clones and is missing some. Seen here are 25,000 to 30,000 clones, 70% observed once, and the top ten hold about a quarter. The V end lost 3 bases, the J end lost 1 base, and 7 bases lay between the germline ends. Germline V gene lookup returns CDR1 SEHNR and CDR2 FQNEAQ (reference sequence). This CDR3 is 14 amino acids long. Every single patient, without exception, relapsed after autologous stem cell transplantation, and brentuximab vedotin exposure varied. The specimen was peripheral blood mononuclear cells (PBMCs), collected before the second cycle of nivolumab. V usage is TRBV7-9 and J usage is TRBJ1-5, with a possible D match to TRBD1 (6 bases). The clonotype originates from a human donor with classical Hodgkin lymphoma. CDR3 sequence reads: CASSFQGSNQPQHF. CDR3 coding DNA: TGTGCCAGCAGCTTCCAGGGGAGCAATCAGCCCCAGCATTTT.